One and the same sample provided the 20 T cell receptor beta chains below, sequenced in a study of cytomegalovirus exposure and HLA in healthy donors. Profiling relied on immunoSEQ multiplex PCR, and the TCRdb table lists in-frame clones only, not all of them. The data hold more than 80,000 clones, with about 88% observed a single time. Sequencing used PBMCs. These receptors were collected from a woman younger than 35 in good health and CMV-seropositive.

The V call is TRBV18, the J call TRBJ2-7; TRBD1 aligns across 9 bases. V lost 4 bases to trimming and J lost 2 bases; unmatched junction nucleotides: 0. The CDR3 is 13 amino acids. Germline values: CDR1 KGHSH, CDR2 LQKENI. DNA for the CDR3: TGTGCCAGCTCACGGGACAGGGCCTACGAGCAGTACTTC. This codes for CASSRDRAYEQYF.

The chain couples TRBV9 to TRBJ2-7; D is possibly TRBD2 (5 bases). The CDR3 spans 15 residues. Trimming shortened V by 1 base and J by 3 bases, and 14 bases separated the two germline ends. In germline, CDR1 is SGDLS, CDR2 YYNGEE. The DNA of the CDR3 is TGTGCCAGCAGCGTATCGTCTAGCACGGGCTACGAGCAGTACGTC. It codes for CASSVSSSTGYEQYV.

The rearrangement joins TRBV6-1 to TRBJ1-2, with 8 nucleotides matching TRBD1. The CDR3 loop spans 14 amino acids. CDR1 MNHNS and CDR2 SASEGT come from the germline V gene. Trimming took 5 bases from V and 2 from J; bases not matched to a gene: 4. Written as DNA, the CDR3 is TGTGCCAGCAGTAAAGACAGGGGAAACTATGGCTACACCTTC. The encoded protein is CASSKDRGNYGYTF.

The V gene is TRBV18, the J gene TRBJ1-1; D might be TRBD1 (5 bases). In germline, CDR1 is KGHSH, CDR2 LQKENI. This CDR3 contains 14 residues. Trimming took 3 bases from V and 5 from J, leaving 13 bases between them. In DNA form, the CDR3 reads TGTGCCAGCTCACCGGGGCTAGTAGGAACTGAAGCTTTCTTT. This sequence encodes CASSPGLVGTEAFF.

The CDR3 nucleotides read TGTGCCAGCAGCTTAGGAGTGGTGCCAGATACGCAGTATTTT. Its translation: CASSLGVVPDTQYF. V usage is TRBV7-6 and J usage is TRBJ2-3; D is unresolved. This CDR3 contains 14 residues. Germline V CDR1 and CDR2: SGHVS, FNYEAQ. V was shortened by 1 base and J by 4 bases, with 9 bases between the two germline ends.

The chain uses TRBV27 and TRBJ2-2; 11 bases are a match to TRBD1. The CDR3 spans 16 residues. Trimming took 5 bases from V and 3 from J; bases not matched to a gene: 5. The germline gives CDR1 MNHEY, CDR2 SMNVEV (reference sequence). The CDR3 loop is CASSLGQGAYTGELFF. Written as DNA, the CDR3 is TGTGCCAGCAGTCTCGGACAGGGGGCCTACACCGGGGAGCTGTTTTTT.

This clone was recorded once. This sequence joins TRBV27 and TRBJ2-1, with D tentatively TRBD2 (6 bases). The CDR3 consists of 14 residues. Per germline, CDR1 MNHEY and CDR2 SMNVEV (reference sequence). V lost 2 bases and J lost 7, with 12 bases in between. Here the CDR3 reads CASSLRGGGNEQFF. The CDR3 DNA sequence: TGTGCCAGCAGTTTAAGAGGTGGGGGGAATGAGCAGTTCTTC.

The V and J genes are TRBV27 and TRBJ2-3; 15 bases match TRBD2. This CDR3 spans 20 amino acids. V was clipped by 0 bases and J by 0 bases; unmatched bases: 7. Germline-derived CDR1 and CDR2 are MNHEY and SMNVEV (reference sequence). This chain's CDR3 is CASSLSVGLAGGASTDTQYF. DNA of the CDR3: TGTGCCAGCAGTTTATCCGTGGGACTAGCGGGGGGCGCTAGCACAGATACGCAGTATTTT.

For this clone: Other nucleotide sequences in the sample specify the same CDR3. V gene TRBV19 combines with J gene TRBJ1-5, with TRBD1 matching over 8 bases. CDR3 size: 15 residues. CDR1 LNHDA and CDR2 SQIVND come from the germline V gene (reference sequence). Trimming took 3 bases from V and 2 from J; bases not matched to a gene: 3. CDR3 bases: TGTGCCAGTAGTATCGGACAGGGTGGCAATCAGCCCCAGCATTTT. Amino acid sequence: CASSIGQGGNQPQHF. Drawing the rest from reference TRBV19 and TRBJ1-5, the complete variable domain is DGGITQSPKYLFRKEGQNVTLSCEQNLNHDAMYWYRQDPGQGLRLIYYSQIVNDFQKGDIAEGYSVSREKKESFPLTVTSAQKNPTAFYLCASSIGQGGNQPQHFGDGTRLSIL.

This chain uses TRBV15 with TRBJ1-4; 9 bases fit TRBD1. CDR3 size: 15 residues. Unmatched junction bases numbered 11, after V lost 8 bases and J lost 7 bases. Germline CDR1 is LNHNV and CDR2 is YYDKDF (reference sequence). The DNA of the CDR3 is TGTGCCACCCACCGTTTAGGGACAGGGTCTGAAAAACTGTTTTTT. It translates to CATHRLGTGSEKLFF.

The DNA of the CDR3 is TGTGCCAGCAGCTTACTAGCGGGGACCTACAATGAGCAGTTCTTC. Translated, it gives CASSLLAGTYNEQFF. The chain carries TRBV7-2 and TRBJ2-1, with 9 bases that match TRBD2. This CDR3 has 15 residues. V shed 2 bases, J shed 2 bases, and the junction held 1 base outside the gene matches. The V gene's germline CDR1 is SGHTA and CDR2 FQGNSA.

The CDR3 DNA is TGTGCCAGCAATGGGCCCACAGATACGCAGTATTTT. It encodes CASNGPTDTQYF. V usage is TRBV9 and J usage is TRBJ2-3; D unclear. The V and J ends lost 6 bases and 2 bases respectively, with 7 bases between them. Germline loops: CDR1 SGDLS, CDR2 YYNGEE. This CDR3 is 12 amino acids long. Variable domain in full (rest from reference TRBV9 and TRBJ2-3): DSGVTQTPKHLITATGQRVTLRCSPRSGDLSVYWYQQSLDQGLQFLIQYYNGEERAKGNILERFSAQQFPDLHSELNLSSLELGDSALYFCASNGPTDTQYFGPGTRLTVL.

The rearrangement joins TRBV18 to TRBJ1-1; D not resolved. Germline V gene data show CDR1 as KGHSH and CDR2 as LQKENI. V dropped 5 bases and J dropped 1 base, with 5 bases sitting between them. This CDR3 spans 12 amino acids. The CDR3 loop reads CASSAGNTEAFF. The CDR3 DNA reads TGTGCCAGCTCAGCGGGGAACACTGAAGCTTTCTTT.

The chain is built from TRBV6-1 and TRBJ2-7; 8 nucleotides agree with TRBD1. The germline gives CDR1 MNHNS, CDR2 SASEGT. With 0 bases clipped from V and 2 bases from J, the junction kept 9 bases outside the gene matches. This CDR3 region has 17 residues. Here the CDR3 reads CASSEAITGTGAYEQYF. In DNA form, the CDR3 reads TGTGCCAGCAGTGAAGCGATTACTGGGACAGGAGCCTACGAGCAGTACTTC.

The rearrangement joins TRBV29-1 to TRBJ2-2; D may be TRBD2 (6 bases). Trimming took 5 bases from V and 6 from J, leaving 16 bases between them. The CDR3 is made up of 14 amino acids. CDR1 is SQVTM and CDR2 is ANQGSEA in the germline V gene. The DNA for the CDR3 is TGCAGCGTTTACGGTAGCGGTGGGGCCGGGGAGCTGTTTTTT. Its protein is CSVYGSGGAGELFF.

J is TRBJ1-1 and V is TRBV18, with 10 nucleotides matching TRBD1. The germline gives CDR1 KGHSH, CDR2 LQKENI. V dropped 1 base and J dropped 5; count of bases not matched to a gene: 4. CDR3 length: 15 residues. The CDR3 DNA reads as TGTGCCAGCTCACCACGACAGGGGGCTTGGACTGAAGCTTTCTTT. This gives the protein CASSPRQGAWTEAFF. The complete variable domain, with remaining parts taken from reference TRBV18 and TRBJ1-1, reads NAGVMQNPRHLVRRRGQEARLRCSPMKGHSHVYWYRQLPEEGLKFMVYLQKENIIDESGMPKERFSAEFPKEGPSILRIQQVVRGDSAAYFCASSPRQGAWTEAFFGQGTRLTVV.

The chain combines TRBV11-2 with TRBJ1-4; D is uncertain. Germline V gene lookup returns CDR1 SGHAT and CDR2 FQNNGV. CDR3 length: 15 residues. Trimming shortened V by 1 base and J by 0 bases, and 6 bases separated the two germline ends. The DNA for the CDR3 is TGTGCCAGCAGCTTAGGGGGAGCAACTAATGAAAAACTGTTTTTT. Protein product: CASSLGGATNEKLFF. The variable domain in full, completed from reference TRBV11-2 and TRBJ1-4, reads EAGVAQSPRYKIIEKRQSVAFWCNPISGHATLYWYQQILGQGPKLLIQFQNNGVVDDSQLPKDRFSAERLKGVDSTLKIQPAKLEDSAVYLCASSLGGATNEKLFFGSGTQLSVL.

The genes are TRBV9 and TRBJ2-2; D perhaps matches TRBD1 (5 bases). This CDR3 has 16 residues. V lost 2 bases, J lost 3 bases, and 14 bases lay in between. Germline V CDR1 and CDR2: SGDLS, YYNGEE. The CDR3 loop reads CASSVLDSYYTGELFF. The DNA of the CDR3 is TGTGCCAGCAGCGTGCTCGACAGTTATTACACCGGGGAGCTGTTTTTT.

To note about this clone: Additional DNA sequences in this sample encode the identical CDR3. This rearrangement joins TRBV14 to TRBJ2-2; D is ambiguous. This CDR3 is built from 13 residues. The V gene lost 0 bases and the J gene lost 8 bases, with 7 bases spanning the gap. CDR1 is SGHDN, CDR2 FVKESK, per germline. The CDR3 DNA sequence: TGTGCCAGCAGCCAAGATCTTAGAGGGGAGCTGTTTTTT. This gives the protein CASSQDLRGELFF.

This clone was picked up one time. The J gene is TRBJ2-1, the V gene TRBV15; 11 bases map to TRBD2. The CDR3 runs to 18 residues. Per the germline V gene, CDR1 is LNHNV and CDR2 is YYDKDF (reference sequence). The V and J ends lost 5 bases and 5 bases, in that order; junction bases with no gene match: 14. Here the CDR3 DNA reads TGTGCCACCAGCGAGTTAGCGGGGGGGCCCCTGACGAACAATGAGCAGTTCTTC. It encodes CATSELAGGPLTNNEQFF.